Listed below are T cell receptor beta chains from one sample, sequenced in a study of blood T cell repertoires in COVID-19. Only in-frame clones appear in the TCRdb table, and some are missing; sequencing was by immunoSEQ multiplex PCR. The data contain approximately 360,000 clones, around 87% of them singletons. Sequenced: PBMCs or T cells enriched from blood (not recorded which). The receptors shown here come from a man aged 40-49 years in a cohort exposed to, infected with or recovered from COVID-19 (not recorded which). Each CDR3 is given with its conserved first and last residue. D genes are given only for firm matches. Not all rows give a size; the values are once, few, many and, for expanded clones, a class.

TRBJ1-5	TRBV5-1	14	TRBD1	NA	TGCGCCAGCAGCGCCGGGACAGGGAATCAGCCCCAGCATTTT	CASSAGTGNQPQHF
TRBJ2-7	TRBV19	15	NA	NA	TGTGCCAGTAGTATAAAGACAGTTGGATCCTACGAGCAGTACTTC	CASSIKTVGSYEQYF
TRBJ1-5	TRBV28	17	TRBD1	NA	TGTGCCAGCAGTCGACCGCAGGGGGCTGGAAGCAATCAGCCCCAGCATTTT	CASSRPQGAGSNQPQHF
TRBJ2-3	TRBV5-1	12	NA	NA	TGCGCCAGCAGGGCAGGCACAGATACGCAGTATTTT	CASRAGTDTQYF
TRBJ2-6	TRBV7-6	14	NA	once	TGTGCCAGCAGCTTAACATCTGGGGCCAACGTCCTGACTTTC	CASSLTSGANVLTF
TRBJ2-4	TRBV3-1/TRBV3-2	19	TRBD2	NA	TGTGCCAGCAGCCCCGGGACTAGCGGGAGGATAAGGGCCAAAAACATTCAGTACTTC	CASSPGTSGRIRAKNIQYF
TRBJ1-2	TRBV5-5	16	NA	NA	TGTGCCAGCAGCACTGCCGGGACAACCTCAGGCTATGGCTACACCTTC	CASSTAGTTSGYGYTF
TRBJ2-7	TRBV10-3	14	TRBD2	NA	TGTGCCATCAGTGAGGGTAGCGGGAGTTACGAGCAGTACTTC	CAISEGSGSYEQYF
TRBJ2-3	TRBV5-1	16	NA	NA	TGCGCCAGCAGCTCTTCATCTAGCCCGAGCACAGATACGCAGTATTTT	CASSSSSSPSTDTQYF
TRBJ2-2	TRBV6-5	15	TRBD1	NA	TGTGCCAGCAGGCCGGGACAGGGGAGAACCGGGGAGCTGTTTTTT	CASRPGQGRTGELFF
TRBJ2-6	TRBV5-1	15	NA	few	TGCGCCAGCGGACAAGCCGGCTCTGGGGCCAACGTCCTGACTTTC	CASGQAGSGANVLTF
TRBJ2-1	TRBV3-1/TRBV3-2	16	TRBD2	NA	TGTGCCAGCAGATCCAAGAGCGGGATAGGCTACAATGAGCAGTTCTTC	CASRSKSGIGYNEQFF
TRBJ1-1	TRBV5-4	15	TRBD1	NA	TGTGCCAGCAGCTTCCCGGGACAGGGAGGCACTGAAGCTTTCTTT	CASSFPGQGGTEAFF
TRBJ2-7	TRBV29-1	14	TRBD2	NA	TGCAGCGTTGCCGGGACTAGCGTGTCCTACGAGCAGTACTTC	CSVAGTSVSYEQYF